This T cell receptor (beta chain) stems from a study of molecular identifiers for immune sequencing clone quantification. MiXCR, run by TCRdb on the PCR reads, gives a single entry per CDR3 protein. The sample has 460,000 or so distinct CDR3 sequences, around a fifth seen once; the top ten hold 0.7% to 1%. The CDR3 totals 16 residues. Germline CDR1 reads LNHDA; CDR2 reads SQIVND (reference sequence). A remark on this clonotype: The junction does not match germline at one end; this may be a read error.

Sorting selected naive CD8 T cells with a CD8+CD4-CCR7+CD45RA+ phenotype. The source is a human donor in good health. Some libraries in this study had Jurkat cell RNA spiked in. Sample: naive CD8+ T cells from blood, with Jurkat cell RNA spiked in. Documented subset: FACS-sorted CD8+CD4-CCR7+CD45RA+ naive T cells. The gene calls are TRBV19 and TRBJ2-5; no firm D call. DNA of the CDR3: TGTGCCAGTAGTCCCCGTAATACGGAGTACCAAGAGACCCGGTACTTC. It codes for CASSPRNTEYQETRYF.